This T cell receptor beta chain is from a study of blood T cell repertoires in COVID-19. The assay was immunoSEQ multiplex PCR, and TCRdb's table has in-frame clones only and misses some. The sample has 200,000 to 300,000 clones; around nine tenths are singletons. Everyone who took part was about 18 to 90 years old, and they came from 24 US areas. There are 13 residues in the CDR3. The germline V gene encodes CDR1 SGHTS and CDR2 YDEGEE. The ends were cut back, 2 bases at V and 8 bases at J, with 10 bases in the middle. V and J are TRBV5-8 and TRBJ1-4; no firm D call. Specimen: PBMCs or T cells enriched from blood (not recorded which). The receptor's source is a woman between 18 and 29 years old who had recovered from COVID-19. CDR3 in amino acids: CASSFQDLEKLFF. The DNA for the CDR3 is TGTGCCAGCAGCTTTCAGGACTTGGAAAAACTGTTTTTT.